The clone carrying this TCR beta chain has more than one count but fewer than ten. Its matching antigen is unknown. V lost 1 base, J lost 2 bases, and 13 bases lay in between. Germline V gene sequence: CDR1 MNHNS, CDR2 SASEGT. This CDR3 spans 16 amino acids. The data are from a study of identical twins. Findings and caveats of the study: Fewer insertions characterized abundant cord blood beta clonotypes, whereas memory repertoires showed none. Invariant T cells like MAIT and iNKT could partly confound the zero-insertion analyses. Models came in too low on out-of-frame TCR alpha sharing in monozygotic twins.

TCRdb redid the calling of the 5' RACE reads with MiXCR, one entry per CDR3 protein. In the table there are 1.5 million to 2 million distinct CDR3 sequences, about 32% of which are singletons. The sequencing sample was made of cord blood. This TCR derives from a newborn girl in good health. The genes are TRBV6-1 and TRBJ2-3; D not resolved. The CDR3 DNA is TGTGCCAGCAGTGAAGACCCCCTCGATCTCACAGATACGCAGTATTTT. The encoded protein is CASSEDPLDLTDTQYF.